These 30 T cell receptor beta chains came from one sample sequenced in a study of blood T cell repertoires in COVID-19. The method was immunoSEQ multiplex PCR; TCRdb's version includes in-frame clones alone and lacks a portion of them. The sample yields some 50,000 clones, over 90% seen once. The sample taken for sequencing was peripheral blood. The receptors derive from a man in his sixties with COVID-19, enrolled during active disease.

The chain recombines TRBV7-8 with TRBJ1-2; no clear D gene. From germline, CDR1 is SGHVS and CDR2 FQNEAQ. Trimming took 1 base from V and 7 from J, leaving 10 bases between them. This CDR3 is built from 13 residues. The CDR3 DNA reads as TGTGCCAGCAGCTTAGACTCCATCGGTGGCTACACCTTC. Residues: CASSLDSIGGYTF.

This sequence joins TRBV6-5 and TRBJ1-1; no firm D call. The germline gives CDR1 MNHEY, CDR2 SVGAGI. Trimming removed 7 bases from V and 0 bases from J, with 6 bases in between. The CDR3 has 12 residues. Here the CDR3 DNA reads TGTGCCAGCACGGGGATGAACACTGAAGCTTTCTTT. This translates into CASTGMNTEAFF.

This chain connects TRBV5-1 to TRBJ1-1; TRBD1 aligns across 8 bases. CDR3 length: 14 amino acids. The V segment lost 4 bases and the J segment 3 bases; nucleotides outside the gene matches: 5. The germline V gene has CDR1 SGHRS and CDR2 YFSETQ. CDR3 nucleotides: TGCGCCAGCAGCCGGACAGGGAGGGACACTGAAGCTTTCTTT. It yields the protein CASSRTGRDTEAFF.

This sequence joins TRBV3-1 (or the pseudogene TRBV3-2) and TRBJ2-1; TRBD1 is a possible D gene (6 bases). Germline lookup yields CDR1 LGHDT and CDR2 YNNKEL (reference sequence). V lost 6 bases, J lost 0 bases, and 15 bases lay in between. CDR3 length equals 16 residues. CDR3 loop: CASSHTGTSSYNEQFF. The CDR3 bases are TGTGCCAGCAGTCACACCGGGACAAGCTCCTACAATGAGCAGTTCTTC.

The V and J genes are TRBV4-1 and TRBJ2-2, with 9 bases aligning to TRBD2. Germline V CDR1 and CDR2: MGHRA, YSYEKL. The J segment lost 1 base and the V segment lost 11 bases, leaving 5 bases of the junction unmatched. The CDR3 is 14 amino acids. The CDR3 sequence is CAGATSGNTGELFF. CDR3 bases: TGCGCCGGAGCGACTAGCGGGAACACCGGGGAGCTGTTTTTT.

This clone turned up a few times. V is TRBV9 and J is TRBJ2-7; 9 bases are shared with TRBD1. J was trimmed by 6 bases and V by 3 bases; bases with no gene match: 4. Germline values: CDR1 SGDLS, CDR2 YYNGEE. The length of the CDR3 is 13 residues. The DNA for the CDR3 is TGTGCCAGCAGCGCAGGACAGGGGACCGAGCAGTACTTC. It codes for CASSAGQGTEQYF.

V gene TRBV27 combines with J gene TRBJ2-2; a weak D match, TRBD1 (6 bases). Between the trimmed V and J ends, which lost 9 bases and 0 bases, there was a span of 20 bases. The CDR3 consists of 17 residues. Germline CDR1 reads MNHEY; CDR2 reads SMNVEV (reference sequence). The CDR3, as DNA: TGTGCCAGTCGTTTGACCGGGACACTTACGAACACCGGGGAGCTGTTTTTT. Translation: CASRLTGTLTNTGELFF.

V is TRBV5-1 and J is TRBJ1-2; 9 bases fit TRBD1. The J segment lost 7 bases and the V segment lost 3 bases, leaving 10 bases of the junction unmatched. There are 15 residues in the CDR3. Germline V gene sequence: CDR1 SGHRS, CDR2 YFSETQ. The DNA of the CDR3 is TGCGCCAGCAGCTCTTCACAGGGGGCGGGAGGTGGCTACACCTTC. Amino acids: CASSSSQGAGGGYTF.

The genes are TRBV10-2 and TRBJ1-6, with a weak D call TRBD1 (5 bases). This CDR3 contains 14 residues. CDR1 and CDR2 from the germline V gene are WSHSY and SAAADI. The V end lost 6 bases, the J end lost 0 bases, and 6 bases lay between the germline ends. CDR3 residues: CASRGGSYNSPLHF. The CDR3 DNA reads as TGCGCCAGCAGGGGGGGCTCCTATAATTCACCCCTCCACTTT.

CDR3 sequence (DNA): TGTGCCAGCAGTTCTACCCTGACAGGGTTGAGGAGCAATCAGCCCCAGCATTTT. Amino acids: CASSSTLTGLRSNQPQHF. This chain connects TRBV28 to TRBJ1-5; 7 bases map to TRBD1. The CDR3 runs to 18 residues. CDR1 and CDR2 (germline): MDHEN, SYDVKM. V dropped 4 bases and J dropped 1; count of bases not matched to a gene: 13.

V is TRBV5-6 and J is TRBJ1-1; D might be TRBD1 (5 bases). The CDR3 consists of 15 residues. V lost 3 bases to trimming and J lost 1 base, with 13 bases between them. CDR1 is SGHDT, CDR2 YYEEEE, per germline. The CDR3: CASSSAGISNTEAFF. The DNA of the CDR3 is TGTGCCAGCAGCTCGGCAGGGATATCGAACACTGAAGCTTTCTTT.

The chain joins TRBV28 to TRBJ2-7; 11 positions agree with TRBD1. The CDR3 sequence is 16 residues long. Germline CDR1 is MDHEN and CDR2 is SYDVKM. Trimming cost V 2 bases and J 5 bases; bases outside gene matches: 8. The CDR3 nucleotides are TGTGCCAGCAGTTTAAGGGGGACAGGGGGTCTGGACGAGCAGTACTTC. It encodes CASSLRGTGGLDEQYF.

This chain joins TRBV5-1 and TRBJ2-1; TRBD1 agrees at 7 bases. The CDR3 sequence is 14 residues long. The germline gives CDR1 SGHRS, CDR2 YFSETQ. V lost 4 bases to trimming and J lost 3 bases; unmatched junction nucleotides: 4. The CDR3 protein is CASSQGQRYNEQFF. As DNA, the CDR3 is TGCGCCAGCAGCCAGGGACAGCGCTACAATGAGCAGTTCTTC.

The chain links TRBV19 to TRBJ2-2; a weak D match, TRBD1 (6 bases). The V gene's germline CDR1 is LNHDA and CDR2 SQIVND (reference sequence). CDR3 length: 13 amino acids. V lost 11 bases and J 0 bases, leaving 10 bases between the germline ends. The CDR3 sequence is CAGGQANTGELFF. The DNA of the CDR3 is TGTGCCGGGGGACAAGCGAACACCGGGGAGCTGTTTTTT.

The table lists this clone with a few counts. V usage is TRBV7-2 and J usage is TRBJ2-7; 12 nucleotides line up with TRBD2. CDR3 length equals 15 residues. The V and J ends lost 5 bases and 6 bases, in that order; junction bases with no gene match: 8. The germline gives CDR1 SGHTA, CDR2 FQGNSA. CDR3 region: CASSQTSGRFSEQYF. DNA of the CDR3: TGTGCCAGCAGCCAAACTAGCGGGAGGTTCTCCGAGCAGTACTTC.

Details on this clone: Germline and junction disagree at one end, which may indicate a read error. The chain uses TRBV12-3 or TRBV12-4 and TRBJ2-7; no reliable D call. The CDR3 is made up of 11 amino acids. The DNA for the CDR3 is TGTGCCAGCAGTTTAGGGTACGGGCAGTACTTC. Amino acid sequence: CASSLGYGQYF.

The gene calls are TRBV19 and TRBJ1-6; D unclear. The CDR3 loop spans 15 amino acids. The V end was cut by 1 base, the J end by 11 bases, with 15 bases between. The germline CDR1 and CDR2 sequences are LNHDA and SQIVND (reference sequence). The CDR3 sequence is CASSIGTPQPPPLHF. The CDR3 nucleotides read TGTGCCAGTAGTATAGGGACTCCACAACCGCCACCCCTCCACTTT.

This CDR3 reads CASSPDQGVVVVDTEAFF. CDR3 coding DNA: TGTGCCAGCTCACCAGATCAGGGGGTTGTTGTAGTGGACACTGAAGCTTTCTTT. The chain is built from TRBV18 and TRBJ1-1; 7 bases match TRBD1. The germline gives CDR1 KGHSH, CDR2 LQKENI. CDR3 length: 18 amino acids. J was trimmed by 3 bases and V by 2 bases; bases with no gene match: 15.

V usage is TRBV29-1 and J usage is TRBJ2-1, with D perhaps TRBD2 (6 bases). The CDR3 is made up of 13 amino acids. Germline V CDR1 and CDR2: SQVTM, ANQGSEA. V shed 1 base and J shed 7 bases, with 11 bases lying between them. CDR3 in DNA: TGCAGCGTTGAAGCCCGCGCGGGAAATGAGCAGTTCTTC. It codes for CSVEARAGNEQFF.

The V gene is TRBV19, the J gene TRBJ1-2, with D possibly being TRBD1 (5 bases). The CDR3 covers 16 residues. Trimming shortened V by 3 bases and J by 2 bases, and 16 bases separated the two germline ends. Germline CDR1 LNHDA, CDR2 SQIVND (reference sequence). The CDR3 DNA reads as TGTGCCAGTAGTATCCCGCTTGGAGGGGTAAACTATGGCTACACCTTC. Its protein is CASSIPLGGVNYGYTF.

The chain uses TRBV27 and TRBJ1-6; tentatively, D is TRBD1 (6 bases). This CDR3 is built from 16 residues. Germline CDR1 and CDR2: MNHEY and SMNVEV (reference sequence). V lost 8 bases and J 3 bases, leaving 17 bases between the germline ends. CDR3 protein: CASSRGAVDYNSPLHF. The CDR3 nucleotides are TGTGCCAGCTCCCGGGGGGCGGTTGACTATAATTCACCCCTCCACTTT.

CDR3 coding DNA: TGTGCCAGTAGAGCCTGGCAGGGTGGTGGCTACGAGCAGTACTTC. Protein product: CASRAWQGGGYEQYF. The J gene is TRBJ2-7, the V gene TRBV19; a weak D match, TRBD1 (5 bases). V was pared by 6 bases and J by 3 bases, with 18 bases between. Germline V gives CDR1 LNHDA, CDR2 SQIVND (reference sequence). The CDR3 totals 15 residues.

This chain connects TRBV20-1 to TRBJ2-7; 11 bases map to TRBD1. The trim removed 3 bases at V and 7 bases at J, leaving 8 bases unmatched. This CDR3 comprises 14 residues. In germline, CDR1 is DFQATT, CDR2 SNEGSKA (reference sequence). The CDR3 DNA follows: TGCAGTGCTAGTTACGGACAGGGGGCACGAGAGCAGTACTTC. Protein: CSASYGQGAREQYF.

The rearrangement links TRBV29-1 to TRBJ1-2; 7 bases match TRBD1. The CDR3 spans 11 residues. Unmatched junction bases numbered 0, after V lost 4 bases and J lost 4 bases. Germline loops: CDR1 SQVTM, CDR2 ANQGSEA. This CDR3 reads CSVGTGYGYTF. CDR3 DNA sequence: TGCAGCGTTGGGACAGGCTATGGCTACACCTTC. The full variable domain, with the rest looked up from reference TRBV29-1 and TRBJ1-2, is SAVISQKPSRDICQRGTSLTIQCQVDSQVTMMFWYRQQPGQSLTLIATANQGSEATYESGFVIDKFPISRPNLTFSTLTVSNMSPEDSSIYLCSVGTGYGYTFGSGTRLTVV.

The rearrangement links TRBV9 to TRBJ2-7; possibly TRBD2 for D (5 bases). The CDR3 is made up of 13 amino acids. Trimming left V 0 bases short and J 6 bases short, with 10 bases between. CDR1 and CDR2 from the germline V gene are SGDLS and YYNGEE. In DNA, the CDR3 is TGTGCCAGCAGCGTAGGGGTAGAGGGCGAGCAGTACTTC. It yields the protein CASSVGVEGEQYF. The full variable domain, completed using reference TRBV9 and TRBJ2-7, is DSGVTQTPKHLITATGQRVTLRCSPRSGDLSVYWYQQSLDQGLQFLIQYYNGEERAKGNILERFSAQQFPDLHSELNLSSLELGDSALYFCASSVGVEGEQYFGPGTRLTVT.

The rearrangement joins TRBV5-5 to TRBJ2-2; D call uncertain. This CDR3 comprises 13 residues. Germline loops: CDR1 SGHKS, CDR2 YYEKEE (reference sequence). The V gene lost 1 base and the J gene lost 5 bases, with 6 bases spanning the gap. CDR3 sequence: CASSLTETGELFF. DNA for the CDR3: TGTGCCAGCAGCTTGACGGAGACCGGGGAGCTGTTTTTT.

The rearrangement links TRBV4-1 to TRBJ1-5; D might be TRBD1 (5 bases). The CDR3 is 16 residues long. V shed 1 base and J shed 7 bases, with 17 bases lying between them. CDR1 is MGHRA, CDR2 YSYEKL, per germline. CDR3 residues: CASSQGGRGLGQPQHF. CDR3 DNA sequence: TGCGCCAGCAGCCAAGGAGGGAGGGGTTTAGGCCAGCCCCAGCATTTT.

J is TRBJ1-4 and V is TRBV5-1, with no clear D. Per the germline V gene, CDR1 is SGHRS and CDR2 is YFSETQ. The CDR3 totals 16 residues. Trimming removed 0 bases at V and 7 bases at J, with 16 bases between. CDR3 DNA: TGCGCCAGCAGCTTGGCCGGTATGCGCGGACTTGAAAAACTGTTTTTT. It is translated as CASSLAGMRGLEKLFF.

The chain combines TRBV6-5 with TRBJ1-2, with D perhaps TRBD1 (5 bases). This CDR3 spans 13 amino acids. Trimming stripped 8 bases from V and 3 bases from J, with 13 bases between. Germline CDR1 is MNHEY and CDR2 is SVGAGI. In nucleotides, the CDR3 is TGTGCCAGCTCGGGGGTCCTGGACTATGGCTACACCTTC. Amino acids: CASSGVLDYGYTF.

The chain uses TRBV6-1 and TRBJ1-6; tentatively, D is TRBD1 (5 bases). V was pared by 2 bases and J by 5 bases, with 13 bases between. From germline, CDR1 is MNHNS and CDR2 SASEGT. This CDR3 comprises 16 residues. This chain's CDR3 is CASSERGQGNNSPLHF. Here the CDR3 DNA reads TGTGCCAGCAGTGAACGCGGCCAGGGAAATAATTCACCCCTCCACTTT.